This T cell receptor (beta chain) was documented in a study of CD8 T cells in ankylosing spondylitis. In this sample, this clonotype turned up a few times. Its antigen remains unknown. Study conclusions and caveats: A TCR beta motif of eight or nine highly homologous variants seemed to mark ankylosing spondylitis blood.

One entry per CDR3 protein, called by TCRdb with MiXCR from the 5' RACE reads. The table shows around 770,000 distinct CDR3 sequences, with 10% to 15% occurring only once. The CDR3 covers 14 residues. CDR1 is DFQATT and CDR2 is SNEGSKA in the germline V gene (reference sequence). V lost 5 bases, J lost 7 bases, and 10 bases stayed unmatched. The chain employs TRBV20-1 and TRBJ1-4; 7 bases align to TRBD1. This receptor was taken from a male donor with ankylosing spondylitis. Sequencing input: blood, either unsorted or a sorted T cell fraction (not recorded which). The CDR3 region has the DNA TGCAGTGCTGACGCCGGGACAGATAGTGAAAAACTGTTTTTT. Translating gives CSADAGTDSEKLFF.